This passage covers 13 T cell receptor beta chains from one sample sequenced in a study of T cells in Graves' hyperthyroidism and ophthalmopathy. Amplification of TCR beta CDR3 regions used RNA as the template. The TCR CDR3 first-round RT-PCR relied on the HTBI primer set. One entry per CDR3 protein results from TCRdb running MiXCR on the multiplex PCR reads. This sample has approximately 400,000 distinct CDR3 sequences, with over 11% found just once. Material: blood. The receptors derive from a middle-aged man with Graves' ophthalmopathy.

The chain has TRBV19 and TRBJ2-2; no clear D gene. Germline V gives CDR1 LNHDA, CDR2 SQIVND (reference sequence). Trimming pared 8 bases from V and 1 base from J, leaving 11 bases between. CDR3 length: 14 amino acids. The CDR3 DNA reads TGTGCCAGTCTACGTCAGGTGAACACCGGGGAGCTGTTTTTT. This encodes CASLRQVNTGELFF. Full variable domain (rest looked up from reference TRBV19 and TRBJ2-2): DGGITQSPKYLFRKEGQNVTLSCEQNLNHDAMYWYRQDPGQGLRLIYYSQIVNDFQKGDIAEGYSVSREKKESFPLTVTSAQKNPTAFYLCASLRQVNTGELFFGEGSRLTVL.

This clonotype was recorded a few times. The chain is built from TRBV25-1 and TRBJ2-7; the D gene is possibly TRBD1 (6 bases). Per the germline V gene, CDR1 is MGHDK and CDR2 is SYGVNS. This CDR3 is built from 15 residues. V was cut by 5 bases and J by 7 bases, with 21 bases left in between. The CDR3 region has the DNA TGTGCCAGCAGTCCCTCTGGGGTTGGGGGCTATGAGCAGTACTTC. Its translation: CASSPSGVGGYEQYF.

The CDR3 DNA reads TGTGCCAGCAGTTTAGGGGGACAGGGCCACGAGCAGTACTTC. It translates to CASSLGGQGHEQYF. This chain uses TRBV12-3 or TRBV12-4 with TRBJ2-7; the match to TRBD1 covers 9 bases. CDR3 length: 14 amino acids. V was pared by 1 base and J by 5 bases, with 3 bases of the junction left unmatched.

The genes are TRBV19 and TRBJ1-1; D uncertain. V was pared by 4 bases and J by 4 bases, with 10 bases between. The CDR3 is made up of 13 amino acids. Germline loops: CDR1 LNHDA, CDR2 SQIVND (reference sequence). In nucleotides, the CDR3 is TGTGCCAGTAGTAACCTGTTGGGCACTGAAGCTTTCTTT. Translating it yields CASSNLLGTEAFF.

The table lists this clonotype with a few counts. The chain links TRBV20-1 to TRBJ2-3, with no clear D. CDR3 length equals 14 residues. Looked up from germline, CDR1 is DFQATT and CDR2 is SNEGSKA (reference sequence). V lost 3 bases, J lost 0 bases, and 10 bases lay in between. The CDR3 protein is CSASKDSSTDTQYF. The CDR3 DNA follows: TGCAGTGCTAGCAAGGATTCTAGCACAGATACGCAGTATTTT.

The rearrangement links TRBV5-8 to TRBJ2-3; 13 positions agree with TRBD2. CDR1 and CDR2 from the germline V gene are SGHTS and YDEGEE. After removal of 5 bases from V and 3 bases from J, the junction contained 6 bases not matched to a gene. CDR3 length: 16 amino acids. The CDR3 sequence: CASRLAGGPPTDTQYF. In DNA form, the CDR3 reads TGTGCCAGCAGACTAGCGGGAGGGCCTCCGACAGATACGCAGTATTTT.

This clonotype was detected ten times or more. CDR3 nucleotide sequence: TGTGCCAGCAGCAAAACTAGCGGGAACACCGGGGAGCTGTTTTTT. This sequence encodes CASSKTSGNTGELFF. The V gene is TRBV11-2, the J gene TRBJ2-2; 8 bases are shared with TRBD2. Trimming took 5 bases from V and 1 from J; bases not matched to a gene: 3. The length of the CDR3 is 15 residues. The germline V gene encodes CDR1 SGHAT and CDR2 FQNNGV.

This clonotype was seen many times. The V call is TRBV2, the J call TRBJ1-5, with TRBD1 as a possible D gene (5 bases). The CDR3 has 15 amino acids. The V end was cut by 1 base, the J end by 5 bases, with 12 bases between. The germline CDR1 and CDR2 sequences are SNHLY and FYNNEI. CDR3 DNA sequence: TGTGCCAGCAGTGAAGGGGACCGGCGGTATCAGCCCCAGCATTTT. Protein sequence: CASSEGDRRYQPQHF.

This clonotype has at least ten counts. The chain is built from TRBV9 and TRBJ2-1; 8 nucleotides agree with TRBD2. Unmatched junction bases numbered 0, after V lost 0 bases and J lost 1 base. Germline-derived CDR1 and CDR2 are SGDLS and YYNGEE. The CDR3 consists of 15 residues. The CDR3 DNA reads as TGTGCCAGCAGCGTAGCGGGAGGGTCCTACAATGAGCAGTTCTTC. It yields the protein CASSVAGGSYNEQFF.

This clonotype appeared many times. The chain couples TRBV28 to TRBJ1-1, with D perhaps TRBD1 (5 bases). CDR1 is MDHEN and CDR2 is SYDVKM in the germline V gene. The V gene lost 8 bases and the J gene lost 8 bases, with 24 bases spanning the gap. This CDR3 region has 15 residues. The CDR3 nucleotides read TGTGCCAGCTATTTCTGGGGGACCGAGTTTTGGGAAGCTTTCTTT. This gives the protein CASYFWGTEFWEAFF.

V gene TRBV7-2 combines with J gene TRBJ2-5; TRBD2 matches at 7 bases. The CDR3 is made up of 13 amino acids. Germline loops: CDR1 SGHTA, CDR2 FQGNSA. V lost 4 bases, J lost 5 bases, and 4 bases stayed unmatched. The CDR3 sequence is CASSSLAFETQYF. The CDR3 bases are TGTGCCAGCAGCTCACTAGCGTTTGAGACCCAGTACTTC.

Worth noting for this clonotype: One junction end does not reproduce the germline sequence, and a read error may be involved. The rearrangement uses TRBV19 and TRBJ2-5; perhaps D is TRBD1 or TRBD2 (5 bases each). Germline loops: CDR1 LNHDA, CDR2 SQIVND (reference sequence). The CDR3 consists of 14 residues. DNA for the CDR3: TGTGCCACCTCCCAGGGAGTCGGCCAAGAGACCAAGTACTTC. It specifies CATSQGVGQETKYF.

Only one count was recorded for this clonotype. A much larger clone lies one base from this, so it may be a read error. CDR3 in amino acids: CASSLQGRGTGAFF. CDR3 DNA sequence: TGCGCCAGCAGCTTGCAGGGGAGGGGCACTGGAGCTTTCTTT. This chain links TRBV5-1 with TRBJ1-1, with D possibly matching TRBD1 (6 bases). The germline CDR1 and CDR2 sequences are SGHRS and YFSETQ. CDR3 length equals 14 residues.